This T cell receptor beta chain was sequenced during a study of OX40 agonist ivuxolimab in advanced cancers. Study-level background: Ivuxolimab was an agonistic, fully human IgG2 monoclonal antibody directed against OX40 (CD134), a costimulatory receptor. Of the roughly 52 dose-escalation patients, hepatocellular carcinoma was present in around 20, melanoma in around 15, renal cell carcinoma in 9 and head and neck cancer in 9. The point of sequencing TCRbeta in the periphery was to test whether ivuxolimab changed TCR sequence diversity and drove clonal T-cell expansion. Three dose-escalation patients achieved partial responses, one with hepatocellular carcinoma and two with cutaneous melanoma. Patients were allowed to have had prior anti-PD-1, anti-PD-L1 or anti-CTLA-4 therapy, and roughly 40% of the dose-escalation patients had previously received checkpoint inhibitors. Intravenous ivuxolimab was administered to patients every 2 weeks at six dose levels: 0.01, 0.1, 0.3, 1.5, 3 and 10 mg/kg. The monotherapy dose-escalation portion (N of about 52 patients) of the phase I ivuxolimab trial is reported in the paper. A male proportion of nearly 85% and a mean age of about 60 years, ranging from roughly 23 to 90, were recorded for the dose-escalation cohort. Study-wide conclusions, independent of this receptor: Low levels of normalized T-cell clonal expansion were also shown by some nonresponding patients. Antigen specificity was not determined for the clonally expanded peripheral T cells. After ivuxolimab, expanded clones were on average more numerous among CD8+ T cells than among CD4+ T cells. At doses of 0.1 to 3.0 mg/kg, clonal expansion of both CD4+ and CD8+ T cells in blood was seen between baseline and week 6. In partial responders in the 0.1-3.0 mg/kg groups, normalized peripheral clonal expansion was found to be among the lowest, especially among CD8+ T cells.

V is pared back by 5 bases and J by 0 bases, with 12 bases lying between the germline termini. Sequences MNHEY (CDR1) and SVGAGI (CDR2) are obtained from the germline V gene. The cysteine opens and the phenylalanine closes a CDR3 of 15 amino acids. Of all the DNA, just the CDR3 is kept, 45 bases in frame from base 1. Worth noting for this clone: It lacks a known antigen. Base qualities are missing; no much larger clone stands one base away.

To sequence the TCRbeta CDR3 region, genomic DNA was isolated from the sorted cells. The immunoSEQ Assay was used for sequencing of TCRbeta CDR3 regions. TCRdb took this table from immuneACCESS and kept in-frame rearrangements with V and J called. Such tables lack part of the clones; where checked against another copy, unresolved V genes explain under half of the gap, and the rest is unexplained. This sample lists about 53,000 clones; roughly three quarters were detected once. 2% to 3% of the sample belongs to the ten largest clones. The trial excluded patients who had a history of autoimmune disease or were on systemic immunosuppression. Peripheral blood for TCR sequencing was collected from all dose cohorts at baseline, on cycle 4 day 1, and on cycle 7 day 1. Samples were obtained from an open-label, multicenter, first-in-human phase I dose-escalation trial of ivuxolimab. Adults with locally advanced or metastatic head and neck squamous cell, hepatocellular, melanoma or renal cell carcinoma were enrolled in the trial. Before TCR sequencing, CD4+ T cells and CD8+ T cells were sorted from peripheral blood as separate populations.

The TCR comes from an adult with an advanced solid tumor such as melanoma, head and neck, liver or kidney cancer. This sample comprised CD4+ or CD8+ T cells sorted from blood, obtained in a trial of the OX40 agonist ivuxolimab. The chain couples TRBV6-5 to TRBJ2-3, with the D gene call left open. The DNA is TGTGCCAGCAGTGCCTGGAGCCCTAGCACAGATACGCAGTATTTT. Its amino acids are CASSAWSPSTDTQYF.